Following are 32 T cell receptor beta chains from one sample sequenced in a study of blood T cells in healthy people across ages. Combining a sample-barcoded 5' primer with a J-beta primer mix, a second PCR ran for roughly 7 to 11 cycles. Each CDR3 protein gets one entry after TCRdb re-called the 5' RACE reads with MiXCR. The top ten clones hold roughly 17% of a sample with 850,000 to 950,000 distinct CDR3 sequences, under 35% of them seen once. The sample taken for sequencing was blood. The receptor source for this set is a woman older than 75 in good health.

This clonotype was seen just once. V is TRBV6-2 or TRBV6-3 and J is TRBJ1-1; no clear D gene. V was shortened by 10 bases and J by 1 base, with 7 bases between the two germline ends. CDR1 is MNHEY, CDR2 SVGEGT, per germline. This CDR3 has 11 amino acids. Here the CDR3 DNA reads TGTGCCACAAAGGGGAACACTGAAGCTTTCTTT. This sequence encodes CATKGNTEAFF.

This clonotype has ten or more counts. This chain connects TRBV7-2 to TRBJ2-3; 7 nucleotides line up with TRBD2. The CDR3 spans 14 residues. CDR1 is SGHTA, CDR2 FQGNSA, per germline. Unmatched junction bases numbered 5, after V lost 3 bases and J lost 5 bases. The CDR3 bases are TGTGCCAGCAGCTTTGGCGGGGGTGGAGATACGCAGTATTTT. Translated, it gives CASSFGGGGDTQYF.

The rearrangement uses TRBV29-1 and TRBJ2-1, with a weak D call TRBD2 (5 bases). Looked up from germline, CDR1 is SQVTM and CDR2 is ANQGSEA. Trimming left V 4 bases short and J 0 bases short, with 10 bases between. This CDR3 has 14 residues. This CDR3 reads CSVVKEASYNEQFF. In DNA form, the CDR3 reads TGCAGCGTTGTAAAGGAGGCCTCCTACAATGAGCAGTTCTTC.

This clonotype was seen a handful of times. The chain has TRBV7-9 and TRBJ1-2, with D tentatively TRBD1 (6 bases). Germline lookup yields CDR1 SEHNR and CDR2 FQNEAQ (reference sequence). V dropped 4 bases and J dropped 8 bases, with 11 bases sitting between them. The CDR3 covers 12 residues. The CDR3 protein is CASSWGAGGYTF. The CDR3 DNA reads as TGTGCCAGCAGCTGGGGGGCAGGGGGCTACACCTTC.

This clonotype has a count of ten or more. The rearrangement joins TRBV7-9 to TRBJ2-5, with D perhaps matching TRBD1 (7 bases). This CDR3 has 15 amino acids. The ends were cut back, 3 bases at V and 2 bases at J, with 13 bases in the middle. The germline gives CDR1 SEHNR, CDR2 FQNEAQ (reference sequence). DNA of the CDR3: TGTGCCAGCAGCTTCGAGACAGGGAGGCAAGAGACCCAGTACTTC. It specifies CASSFETGRQETQYF.

The chain employs TRBV5-6 and TRBJ1-6; 9 positions match TRBD1. This CDR3 has 16 amino acids. Germline CDR1 and CDR2: SGHDT and YYEEEE. Trimming at V came to 4 bases and at J to 10 bases, leaving 12 bases not matched to a gene. The CDR3 spells CASSRPSGTGLSPLHF. CDR3 DNA: TGTGCCAGCAGCCGACCCTCCGGGACAGGGTTATCACCCCTCCACTTT. Variable domain in full (rest from reference TRBV5-6 and TRBJ1-6): DAGVTQSPTHLIKTRGQQVTLRCSPKSGHDTVSWYQQALGQGPQFIFQYYEEEERQRGNFPDRFSGHQFPNYSSELNVNALLLGDSALYLCASSRPSGTGLSPLHFGNGTRLTVT.

On this clonotype itself: This may arise from a read error, as a much more abundant clone is one base away. V usage is TRBV20-1 and J usage is TRBJ2-1; 11 nucleotides match TRBD2. The V gene's germline CDR1 is DFQATT and CDR2 SNEGSKA (reference sequence). V was pared by 7 bases and J by 7 bases, with 9 bases of the junction left unmatched. The CDR3 spans 14 residues. In DNA, the CDR3 is TGCAGTGTACAGGGGACTAGCGGTTTTAATGAGCAGTTCTTC. This codes for CSVQGTSGFNEQFF.

CDR3: CASSYRLAGGLAEDTQYF. DNA of the CDR3: TGTGCCAGCAGTTATAGACTAGCGGGGGGGCTGGCTGAAGATACGCAGTATTTT. The chain recombines TRBV12-3 or TRBV12-4 with TRBJ2-3; 14 bases agree with TRBD2. This CDR3 comprises 18 residues. The ends lost 4 bases at V and 5 bases at J; junction bases unmatched: 11.

This clonotype was recorded at least ten times. This chain links TRBV12-3 or TRBV12-4 with TRBJ2-5; the D is unclear. The CDR3 totals 14 residues. With 3 bases removed from V and 3 bases from J, the gap between germline ends came to 11 bases. This CDR3 is CASSLGSPEETQYF. The CDR3 DNA follows: TGTGCCAGCAGTTTGGGCTCGCCGGAAGAGACCCAGTACTTC.

The chain has TRBV15 and TRBJ2-3; 7 nucleotides align to TRBD1. The CDR3 spans 20 residues. Trimming removed 0 bases from V and 1 base from J; junction bases left unmatched: 16. The germline gives CDR1 LNHNV, CDR2 YYDKDF (reference sequence). This chain's CDR3 is CATSRDPNRGWGGGTDTQYF. CDR3 DNA sequence: TGTGCCACCAGCAGAGATCCGAACAGGGGATGGGGTGGGGGCACAGATACGCAGTATTTT. Full variable domain (rest looked up from reference TRBV15 and TRBJ2-3): DAMVIQNPRYQVTQFGKPVTLSCSQTLNHNVMYWYQQKSSQAPKLLFHYYDKDFNNEADTPDNFQSRRPNTSFCFLDIRSPGLGDTAMYLCATSRDPNRGWGGGTDTQYFGPGTRLTVL.

The chain joins TRBV20-1 to TRBJ1-3; D is ambiguous. Germline V gene data show CDR1 as DFQATT and CDR2 as SNEGSKA (reference sequence). V was shortened by 0 bases and J by 4 bases, with 10 bases between the two germline ends. CDR3 length: 14 residues. This chain's CDR3 is CSARDTGLGNTIYF. The CDR3 bases are TGCAGTGCTAGAGATACGGGCTTGGGAAACACCATATATTTT.

The rearrangement uses TRBV2 and TRBJ1-1; D unresolved. Between the trimmed V and J ends, which lost 6 bases and 1 base, there was a span of 6 bases. Germline V gives CDR1 SNHLY, CDR2 FYNNEI. CDR3 length equals 12 residues. CDR3 nucleotide sequence: TGTGCCAGCAGAAGACCGAACACTGAAGCTTTCTTT. This codes for CASRRPNTEAFF.

In this sample, this clonotype turned up many times. The chain is built from TRBV6-2 or TRBV6-3 and TRBJ2-5; TRBD1 matches 9 bases. This CDR3 contains 15 residues. Losses at the gene ends were 5 bases for V and 1 base for J; bases not matched to a gene: 5. CDR1 and CDR2 from the germline V gene are MNHEY and SVGEGT. The CDR3 coding sequence is TGTGCCAGCAGTCCCACGGACAGGGGCCAAGAGACCCAGTACTTC. This codes for CASSPTDRGQETQYF.

This clonotype occurred many times. This sequence joins TRBV7-2 and TRBJ2-7; 7 nucleotides agree with TRBD1. The germline V gene has CDR1 SGHTA and CDR2 FQGNSA. The V segment lost 3 bases and the J segment 3 bases; nucleotides outside the gene matches: 2. The CDR3 loop spans 13 amino acids. As DNA, the CDR3 is TGTGCCAGCAGCTTTGGGACAGTCTACGAGCAGTACTTC. Translating gives CASSFGTVYEQYF.

This clonotype was seen only a few times. A much larger clone lies one base from this, so it may be a read error. The rearrangement joins TRBV20-1 to TRBJ2-1; a weak D match, TRBD1 (6 bases). CDR3 length: 13 residues. Germline CDR1 DFQATT, CDR2 SNEGSKA (reference sequence). Trimming pared 1 base from V and 7 bases from J, leaving 11 bases between. CDR3 sequence reads: CSARVGGRNEQFF. CDR3 nucleotide sequence: TGCAGTGCTAGAGTAGGGGGAAGGAATGAGCAGTTCTTC.

Comments on this clonotype: A much larger clone is a single base away; this may be a read error. The chain combines TRBV7-2 with TRBJ2-1, with D perhaps TRBD1 or TRBD2 (5 bases each). Germline lookup yields CDR1 SGHTA and CDR2 FQGNSA. There are 14 residues in the CDR3. The V end was cut by 1 base, the J end by 13 bases, with 17 bases between. Written as DNA, the CDR3 is TGTGCCAGCAGCTTAGGGTTTGGCGGTGGGACCCAGTTCTTC. Protein: CASSLGFGGGTQFF.

The chain links TRBV5-4 to TRBJ2-3; D possibly corresponds to TRBD2 (5 bases). This CDR3 is built from 15 residues. Deletions cut 4 bases from V and 2 bases from J, with 14 bases between. The germline V gene encodes CDR1 SGHNT and CDR2 YYREEE (reference sequence). The CDR3 DNA is TGTGCCAGCAGCCGGGATCCCGGGCCCACAGATACGCAGTATTTT. Amino acid sequence: CASSRDPGPTDTQYF.

With respect to this clonotype: A much more abundant neighbour one base away suggests this may be a read error. The chain joins TRBV4-1 to TRBJ2-1; D possibly corresponds to TRBD2 (5 bases). Trimming cost V 4 bases and J 4 bases, with 14 bases left between them. Germline V CDR1 and CDR2: MGHRA, YSYEKL. The length of the CDR3 is 15 residues. The CDR3 reads CASSPIMTGYNEQFF. In DNA form, the CDR3 reads TGCGCCAGCAGCCCAATCATGACGGGGTACAATGAGCAGTTCTTC.

The chain employs TRBV9 and TRBJ1-2, with D perhaps matching TRBD1 (6 bases). The CDR3 totals 14 residues. V lost 3 bases to trimming and J lost 4 bases, with 13 bases between them. Germline V lookup: CDR1 SGDLS, CDR2 YYNGEE. Written as DNA, the CDR3 is TGTGCCAGCAGCGCCGGGACACGAAGCTATGGCTACACCTTC. Translation: CASSAGTRSYGYTF.

This clonotype was detected a few times. The chain is built from TRBV20-1 and TRBJ1-5, with 7 nucleotides matching TRBD1. The CDR3 has 14 residues. Trimming removed 0 bases from V and 3 bases from J; junction bases left unmatched: 2. Per the germline V gene, CDR1 is DFQATT and CDR2 is SNEGSKA (reference sequence). CDR3 DNA sequence: TGCAGTGCTAGAGAGGGACAGTTCAATCAGCCCCAGCATTTT. Residues: CSAREGQFNQPQHF.

This clonotype showed up many times. The rearrangement joins TRBV12-3 or TRBV12-4 to TRBJ2-5, with TRBD1 identical over 8 bases. V was pared by 2 bases and J by 4 bases, with 6 bases of the junction left unmatched. CDR3 length equals 15 residues. CDR3 nucleotides: TGTGCCAGCAGTTTAAGGCAGGGGGCGGGAGAGACCCAGTACTTC. This codes for CASSLRQGAGETQYF.

Points on this clonotype: A much larger clone lies one base from this, so it may be a read error. The chain carries TRBV3-1 and TRBJ2-5; 12 nucleotides agree with TRBD2. The germline CDR1 and CDR2 sequences are LGHDT and YNNKEL (reference sequence). The V and J ends lost 4 bases and 1 base, in that order; junction bases with no gene match: 4. This CDR3 has 16 residues. CDR3 region: CASSLGLAGPQETQYF. DNA for the CDR3: TGTGCCAGCAGCCTAGGACTAGCGGGGCCCCAAGAGACCCAGTACTTC.

This clonotype was seen many times. The chain joins TRBV7-2 to TRBJ2-7; no definite D call. Germline values: CDR1 SGHTA, CDR2 FQGNSA. Trimming pared 2 bases from V and 3 bases from J, leaving 8 bases between. The CDR3 spans 13 residues. CDR3 in DNA: TGTGCCAGCAGCTTAACCCCCCTCTACGAGCAGTACTTC. Translating it yields CASSLTPLYEQYF.

The table lists this clonotype with many counts. The rearrangement links TRBV6-2 or TRBV6-3 to TRBJ2-7; possible D gene TRBD1, 5 bases. The CDR3 is 14 amino acids. V was cut by 0 bases and J by 6 bases, with 12 bases left in between. Germline V CDR1 and CDR2: MNHEY, SVGEGT. The CDR3 sequence is CASSYSDSRSEQYF. The CDR3 coding sequence is TGTGCCAGCAGTTACTCAGACAGTCGGAGCGAGCAGTACTTC.

Notes on this clonotype: With a much larger clone just one base away, this may be a read error. The rearrangement joins TRBV5-1 to TRBJ2-3; D tentatively reads TRBD1 or TRBD2 (6 bases each). Per germline, CDR1 SGHRS and CDR2 YFSETQ. The ends were cut back, 3 bases at V and 1 base at J, with 15 bases in the middle. The CDR3 has 16 amino acids. Here the CDR3 DNA reads TGCGCCAGCAGCTCTCGACAGGAGGGTTGCACAGATACGCAGTATTTT. Encoded protein: CASSSRQEGCTDTQYF.

In its sample, this clonotype was seen a few times. This chain links TRBV20-1 with TRBJ2-5; a possible D gene is TRBD1 (6 bases). Germline CDR1 and CDR2: DFQATT and SNEGSKA (reference sequence). V was cut by 6 bases and J by 1 base, with 18 bases left in between. The CDR3 spans 15 residues. CDR3 residues: CSAAPGHIAQETQYF. The CDR3, as DNA: TGCAGTGCCGCCCCGGGACATATCGCCCAAGAGACCCAGTACTTC.

This clonotype was seen at least ten times. The chain has TRBV27 and TRBJ2-7, with D perhaps TRBD1 (5 bases). The germline V gene encodes CDR1 MNHEY and CDR2 SMNVEV (reference sequence). The CDR3 runs 15 residues. V was shortened by 2 bases and J by 2 bases, with 13 bases between the two germline ends. CDR3 sequence (DNA): TGTGCCAGCAGTTTAGAGGCAGGGATGGCCTACGAGCAGTACTTC. Amino acids: CASSLEAGMAYEQYF.

The J gene is TRBJ2-2, the V gene TRBV20-1; D ambiguous. Looked up from germline, CDR1 is DFQATT and CDR2 is SNEGSKA (reference sequence). With 6 bases removed from V and 7 bases from J, the gap between germline ends came to 9 bases. The CDR3 is made up of 11 amino acids. This chain's CDR3 is CSASIRGELFF. The CDR3 DNA is TGCAGTGCCTCCATCCGCGGGGAGCTGTTTTTT.

The rearrangement uses TRBV27 and TRBJ1-1; the D is unclear. Germline CDR1 MNHEY, CDR2 SMNVEV (reference sequence). The CDR3 sequence is 16 residues long. Trimming shortened V by 6 bases and J by 10 bases, and 27 bases separated the two germline ends. CDR3 amino acids: CASSPLRTRTTLRAFF. In DNA form, the CDR3 reads TGTGCCAGCAGCCCCCTGCGCACAAGAACAACACTGAGAGCTTTCTTT.

As to this clonotype: A much larger clone sits a single nucleotide away, making a read error possible. The conserved phenylalanine or tryptophan normally closing the CDR3 is absent here, so this likely arose from a read error. The chain has TRBV7-2 and TRBJ1-2; D ambiguous. The V and J ends lost 2 bases and 8 bases respectively, with 12 bases between them. Germline CDR1 reads SGHTA; CDR2 reads FQGNSA. The CDR3 runs 13 residues. The CDR3 sequence is CASSLTVGGGYTL. The CDR3 region has the DNA TGTGCCAGCAGCTTAACCGTTGGAGGGGGCTACACCCTC.

This chain links TRBV5-1 with TRBJ2-3; no reliable D call. The CDR3 sequence is 14 residues long. The germline V gene has CDR1 SGHRS and CDR2 YFSETQ. V gave up 1 base and J gave up 2 bases, with 8 bases separating them. The CDR3 region has the DNA TGCGCCAGCAGCTTGAGTGGAAACACAGATACGCAGTATTTT. This sequence encodes CASSLSGNTDTQYF.

This clonotype was seen ten or more times. The rearrangement joins TRBV11-2 to TRBJ2-5; D may be TRBD1 (5 bases). V dropped 1 base and J dropped 5 bases, with 14 bases sitting between them. The CDR3 consists of 15 residues. Germline V lookup: CDR1 SGHAT, CDR2 FQNNGV. In DNA form, the CDR3 reads TGTGCCAGCAGCTTAGTAGTTAGGGGTTGGGAGACCCAGTACTTC. Translation gives CASSLVVRGWETQYF.